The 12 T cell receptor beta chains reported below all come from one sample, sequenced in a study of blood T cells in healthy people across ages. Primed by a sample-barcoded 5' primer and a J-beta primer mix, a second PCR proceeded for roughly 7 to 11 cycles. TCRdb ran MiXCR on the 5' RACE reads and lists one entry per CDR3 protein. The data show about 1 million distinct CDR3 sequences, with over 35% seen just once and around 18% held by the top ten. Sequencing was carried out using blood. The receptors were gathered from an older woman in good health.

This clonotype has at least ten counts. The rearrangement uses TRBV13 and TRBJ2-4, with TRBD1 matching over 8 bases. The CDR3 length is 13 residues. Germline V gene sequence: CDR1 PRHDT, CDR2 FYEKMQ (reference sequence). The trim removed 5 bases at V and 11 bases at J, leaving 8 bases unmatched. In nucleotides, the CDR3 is TGTGCCAGCAGCAGAGAGGACAGGGTTGTTCAGTACTTC. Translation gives CASSREDRVVQYF.

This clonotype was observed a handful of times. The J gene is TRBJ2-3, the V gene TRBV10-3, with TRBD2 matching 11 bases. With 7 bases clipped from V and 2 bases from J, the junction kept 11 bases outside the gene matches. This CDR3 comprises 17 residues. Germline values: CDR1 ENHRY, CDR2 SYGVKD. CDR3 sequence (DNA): TGTGCCATCATGGGTAGCGGGACTAGCGGTTACACAGATACGCAGTATTTT. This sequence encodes CAIMGSGTSGYTDTQYF.

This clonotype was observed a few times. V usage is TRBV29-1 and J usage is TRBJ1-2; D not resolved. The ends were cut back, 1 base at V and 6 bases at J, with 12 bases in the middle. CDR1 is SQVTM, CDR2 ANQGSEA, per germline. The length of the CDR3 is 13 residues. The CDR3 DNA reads TGCAGCGTTGAAGTGCAGTCTGGAGATGGCTACACCTTC. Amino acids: CSVEVQSGDGYTF.

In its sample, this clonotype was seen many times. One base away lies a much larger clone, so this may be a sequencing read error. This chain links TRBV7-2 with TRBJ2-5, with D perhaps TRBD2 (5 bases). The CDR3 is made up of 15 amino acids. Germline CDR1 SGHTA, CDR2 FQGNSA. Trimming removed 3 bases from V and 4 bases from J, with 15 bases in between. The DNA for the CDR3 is TGTGCCAGCAGCTTCACCCGAGCGGAGGCAGAGACCCAGTACTTC. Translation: CASSFTRAEAETQYF.

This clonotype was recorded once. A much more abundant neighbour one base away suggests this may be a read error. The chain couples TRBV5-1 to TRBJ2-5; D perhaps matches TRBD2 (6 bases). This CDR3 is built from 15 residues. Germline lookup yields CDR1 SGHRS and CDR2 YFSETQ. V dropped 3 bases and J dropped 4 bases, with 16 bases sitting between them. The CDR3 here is CASSSSAGSGETQYF. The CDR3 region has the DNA TGCGCCAGCAGCTCTTCGGCGGGATCGGGAGAGACCCAGTACTTC.

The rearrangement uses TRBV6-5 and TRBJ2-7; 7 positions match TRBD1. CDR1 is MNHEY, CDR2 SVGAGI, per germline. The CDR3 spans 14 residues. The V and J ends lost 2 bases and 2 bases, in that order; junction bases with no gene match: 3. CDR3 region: CASSYGTVPYEQYF. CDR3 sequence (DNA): TGTGCCAGCAGTTACGGGACAGTCCCCTACGAGCAGTACTTC.

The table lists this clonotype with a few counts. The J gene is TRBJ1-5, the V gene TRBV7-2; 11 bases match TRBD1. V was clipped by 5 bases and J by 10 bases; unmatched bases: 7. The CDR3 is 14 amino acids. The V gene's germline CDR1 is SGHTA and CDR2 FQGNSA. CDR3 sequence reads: CASSLGTGGSPQHF. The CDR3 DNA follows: TGTGCCAGCAGCCTCGGGACAGGGGGTTCTCCCCAGCATTTT.

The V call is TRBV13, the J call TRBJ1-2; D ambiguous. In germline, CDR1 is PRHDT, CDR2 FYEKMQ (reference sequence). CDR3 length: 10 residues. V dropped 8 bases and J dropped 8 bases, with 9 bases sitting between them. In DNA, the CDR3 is TGTGCCAGCCAACAGTACGGCTACACCTTC. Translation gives CASQQYGYTF.

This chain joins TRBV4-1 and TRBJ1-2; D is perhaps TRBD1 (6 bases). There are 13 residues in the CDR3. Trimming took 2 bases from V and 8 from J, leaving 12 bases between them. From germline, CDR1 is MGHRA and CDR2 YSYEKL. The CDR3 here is CASSQLGAEGYTF. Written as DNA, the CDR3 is TGCGCCAGCAGCCAATTGGGGGCGGAGGGCTACACCTTC.

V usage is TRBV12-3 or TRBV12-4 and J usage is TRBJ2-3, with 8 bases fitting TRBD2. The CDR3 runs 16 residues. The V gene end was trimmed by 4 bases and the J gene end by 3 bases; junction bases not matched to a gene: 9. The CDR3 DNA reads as TGTGCCAGCAGTTCGCCCCGCGGGAGGTTGACAGATACGCAGTATTTT. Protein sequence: CASSSPRGRLTDTQYF.

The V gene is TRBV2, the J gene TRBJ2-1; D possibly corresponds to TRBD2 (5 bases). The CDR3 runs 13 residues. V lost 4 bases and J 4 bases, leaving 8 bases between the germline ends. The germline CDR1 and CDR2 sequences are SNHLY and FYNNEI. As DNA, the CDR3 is TGTGCCAGCAGTGTTTGGACTTACAATGAGCAGTTCTTC. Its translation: CASSVWTYNEQFF.

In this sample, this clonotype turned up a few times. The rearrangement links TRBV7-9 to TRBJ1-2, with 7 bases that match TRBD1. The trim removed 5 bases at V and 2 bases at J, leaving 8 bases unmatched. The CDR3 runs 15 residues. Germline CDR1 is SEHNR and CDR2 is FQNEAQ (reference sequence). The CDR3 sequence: CASSTPETGNYGYTF. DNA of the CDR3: TGTGCCAGCAGCACCCCGGAGACAGGGAACTATGGCTACACCTTC.